Listed here are 25 T cell receptor beta chains from one sample, sequenced in a study of CD8+CD57+ T cells in acquired aplastic anemia. For CDR3 and TCR beta VDJ profiling, genomic DNA was the template used. TCRdb analysed the reads with MiXCR anew, one entry per CDR3 protein. The sample contains approximately 200,000 distinct CDR3 sequences, around 60% of which appear only once. Sequencing input: sorted CD4+, CD8+, or CD8+CD57+ T cells (not recorded which) from PBMCs. These receptors all stem from a human donor in good health.

Note on this clonotype: The junction and the germline gene differ at one end; a read error may be behind it. CDR3 sequence: CASSQDRAPGELFF. CDR3 nucleotides: TGCGCCAGCAGCCAAGACAGGGCTCCCGGGGAGCTGTTTTTT. The genes are TRBV7-2 and TRBJ2-2; 7 positions agree with TRBD1. Per germline, CDR1 SGHTA and CDR2 FQGNSA. The CDR3 has 14 amino acids.

This chain joins TRBV20-1 and TRBJ2-3; possibly TRBD1 for D (6 bases). V was trimmed by 6 bases and J by 2 bases, leaving 12 bases between them. The germline V gene encodes CDR1 DFQATT and CDR2 SNEGSKA (reference sequence). The CDR3 sequence is 13 residues long. This chain's CDR3 is CSASQGTTDTQYF. DNA for the CDR3: TGCAGTGCCTCACAGGGAACCACAGATACGCAGTATTTT.

V gene TRBV20-1 combines with J gene TRBJ2-7; 11 bases are shared with TRBD2. The CDR3 is made up of 15 amino acids. Germline assignment: CDR1 DFQATT and CDR2 SNEGSKA (reference sequence). Trimming removed 1 base from V and 6 bases from J; junction bases left unmatched: 8. CDR3 DNA: TGCAGTGCTAGAGGTACTAGCGGGAGTGGTATCGAGCAGTACTTC. This gives the protein CSARGTSGSGIEQYF.

Written as DNA, the CDR3 is TGTGCCAGCACCACGGGGTTTCGGCAATTAGGTGAGCAGTTCTTC. Translating gives CASTTGFRQLGEQFF. The J gene is TRBJ2-1, the V gene TRBV7-2, with a weak D call TRBD2 (5 bases). CDR3 size: 15 residues. Germline V CDR1 and CDR2: SGHTA, FQGNSA. V was shortened by 7 bases and J by 9 bases, with 22 bases between the two germline ends. Complete variable domain (other parts from reference TRBV7-2 and TRBJ2-1): GAGVSQSPSNKVTEKGKDVELRCDPISGHTALYWYRQSLGQGLEFLIYFQGNSAPDKSGLPSDRFSAERTGGSVSTLTIQRTQQEDSAVYLCASTTGFRQLGEQFFGPGTRLTVL.

This clonotype was counted once. The chain employs TRBV20-1 and TRBJ1-1, with D uncertain. This CDR3 contains 11 residues. The V gene's germline CDR1 is DFQATT and CDR2 SNEGSKA (reference sequence). V was clipped by 6 bases and J by 4 bases, with 9 bases between them. CDR3 residues: CSANKATEAFF. CDR3 DNA sequence: TGCAGTGCGAATAAGGCCACTGAAGCTTTCTTT.

With respect to this clonotype: The CDR3 ends on some other residue instead of the conserved phenylalanine or tryptophan, so this is likely a read error. The V and J genes are TRBV9 and TRBJ2-2, with D unresolved. The ends were cut back, 5 bases at V and 1 base at J, with 15 bases in the middle. Germline V gene lookup returns CDR1 SGDLS and CDR2 YYNGEE. The CDR3 runs 16 residues. CDR3 amino acids: CASSPRMGVNTGELFY. As DNA, the CDR3 is TGTGCCAGCAGTCCTAGGATGGGCGTGAACACCGGGGAGCTGTTTTAT.

This CDR3 is CSDGDSGGPYNEQFF. CDR3 nucleotides: TGCAGTGACGGTGACTCAGGGGGCCCCTACAATGAGCAGTTCTTC. The chain employs TRBV29-1 and TRBJ2-1, with 8 bases identical to TRBD1. This CDR3 region has 15 residues. The germline V gene has CDR1 SQVTM and CDR2 ANQGSEA.

The chain recombines TRBV24-1 with TRBJ1-5; D possibly corresponds to TRBD1 (6 bases). The CDR3 spans 13 residues. Germline V lookup: CDR1 KGHDR, CDR2 SFDVKD. With 3 bases removed from V and 4 bases from J, the gap between germline ends came to 6 bases. For the CDR3, the DNA is TGTGCCACCAGTGATAGGGGGAATCAGCCCCAGCATTTT. Translating it yields CATSDRGNQPQHF.

In the case of this clonotype: A much larger clone lies one base from this, so it may be a read error. The chain combines TRBV5-4 with TRBJ1-4, with 9 bases matching TRBD1. The CDR3 has 14 residues. V lost 7 bases to trimming and J lost 6 bases; unmatched junction nucleotides: 7. Germline CDR1 reads SGHNT; CDR2 reads YYREEE (reference sequence). The CDR3 region is CASGTTGGDEKLFF. CDR3 bases: TGTGCCAGCGGGACGACAGGGGGAGATGAAAAACTGTTTTTT.

This chain joins TRBV6-1 and TRBJ2-1; TRBD1 matches 11 bases. Germline values: CDR1 MNHNS, CDR2 SASEGT. The V and J ends lost 5 bases and 4 bases, in that order; junction bases with no gene match: 7. This CDR3 is 16 amino acids long. CDR3 amino acids: CASSRIGQGAYNEQFF. In DNA, the CDR3 is TGTGCCAGCAGTAGGATTGGACAGGGGGCATACAATGAGCAGTTCTTC.

This clonotype was observed at least ten times. The rearrangement uses TRBV4-1 and TRBJ1-6; 8 bases are a match to TRBD1. The V and J ends lost 1 base and 5 bases, in that order; junction bases with no gene match: 7. The CDR3 length is 17 residues. Germline V gene lookup returns CDR1 MGHRA and CDR2 YSYEKL. The CDR3 region has the DNA TGCGCCAGCAGCCAAGCCACGGGACAGGTGGATAATTCACCCCTCCACTTT. Residues: CASSQATGQVDNSPLHF.

CDR3 loop: CASSAQRGSQQYF. CDR3 nucleotides: TGTGCCAGCAGTGCCCAGCGGGGGAGTCAGCAGTACTTC. The gene calls are TRBV2 and TRBJ2-7; TRBD2 matches at 8 bases. V shed 4 bases, J shed 8 bases, and the junction held 7 bases outside the gene matches. Germline CDR1 reads SNHLY; CDR2 reads FYNNEI. The CDR3 is made up of 13 amino acids.

This clonotype was counted only a few times. The J gene is TRBJ1-1, the V gene TRBV10-3, with TRBD1 as a possible D gene (5 bases). Between the trimmed V and J ends, which lost 10 bases and 3 bases, there was a span of 15 bases. The V gene's germline CDR1 is ENHRY and CDR2 SYGVKD. The CDR3 is 13 amino acids. The DNA for the CDR3 is TGTGCCACCAAAGGGGTTGGGGACACTGAAGCTTTCTTT. It yields the protein CATKGVGDTEAFF.

This clonotype was seen only a few times. This sequence joins TRBV20-1 and TRBJ2-1, with a weak D call TRBD2 (6 bases). Deletions cut 3 bases from V and 5 bases from J, with 11 bases between. The CDR3 loop spans 13 amino acids. Germline V lookup: CDR1 DFQATT, CDR2 SNEGSKA (reference sequence). CDR3 bases: TGCAGTGCTAGGAGCGGGTCCAACAATGAGCAGTTCTTC. Translating gives CSARSGSNNEQFF.

V usage is TRBV19 and J usage is TRBJ2-1, with TRBD1 matching 9 bases. After removal of 6 bases from V and 6 bases from J, the junction contained 15 bases not matched to a gene. In germline, CDR1 is LNHDA, CDR2 SQIVND (reference sequence). The CDR3 sequence is 17 residues long. CDR3 amino acids: CASSHTTGQGLRNEQFF. CDR3 nucleotides: TGTGCCAGTAGCCATACTACGGGACAGGGTTTGCGCAATGAGCAGTTCTTC.

CDR3 nucleotide sequence: TGCAGTGCTAGAGATCGGGACTGGACCGGGGAGCTGTTTTTT. Translation: CSARDRDWTGELFF. This chain uses TRBV20-1 with TRBJ2-2, with D perhaps TRBD2 (6 bases). Trimming took 0 bases from V and 5 from J, leaving 10 bases between them. The CDR3 consists of 14 residues. From germline, CDR1 is DFQATT and CDR2 SNEGSKA (reference sequence).

The chain links TRBV25-1 to TRBJ1-2, with TRBD1 matching 11 bases. J was trimmed by 7 bases and V by 6 bases; bases with no gene match: 13. Germline lookup yields CDR1 MGHDK and CDR2 SYGVNS. The CDR3 totals 16 residues. The DNA for the CDR3 is TGTGCCAGCAGACCCCGGACAGGGGGCGGGATCTCTGGCTACACCTTC. Translated: CASRPRTGGGISGYTF.

DNA of the CDR3: TGTGCCAGCAGACCACAGGGATCCGGAAACACCATATATTTT. Translating gives CASRPQGSGNTIYF. The V and J genes are TRBV7-2 and TRBJ1-3; D is perhaps TRBD1 (6 bases). Trimming stripped 6 bases from V and 4 bases from J, with 13 bases between. The germline V gene has CDR1 SGHTA and CDR2 FQGNSA. The CDR3 runs to 14 residues. The full variable domain, rest sourced from reference TRBV7-2 and TRBJ1-3, is GAGVSQSPSNKVTEKGKDVELRCDPISGHTALYWYRQSLGQGLEFLIYFQGNSAPDKSGLPSDRFSAERTGGSVSTLTIQRTQQEDSAVYLCASRPQGSGNTIYFGEGSWLTVV.

This clonotype was observed a handful of times. The chain combines TRBV9 with TRBJ2-7, with 8 positions matching TRBD2. J lost 4 bases, V lost 3 bases, and 6 bases had no gene match. The germline V gene has CDR1 SGDLS and CDR2 YYNGEE. The CDR3 length is 14 residues. The CDR3 nucleotides read TGTGCCAGCAGCGGAGCGGGGGCGCCATACGAGCAGTACTTC. This translates into CASSGAGAPYEQYF.

On this clonotype: Relative to the germline gene, one junction end is altered; a read error may explain this. The gene calls are TRBV6-1 and TRBJ2-2, with unresolved D. Germline V gene data show CDR1 as MNHNS and CDR2 as SASEGT. The CDR3 has 11 residues. CDR3 protein: CASRYTAELFF. For the CDR3, the DNA is TGTGCCAGCCGGTACACCGCGGAGCTGTTTTTT.

This clonotype was detected only a few times. The chain uses TRBV10-3 and TRBJ2-3; possibly TRBD2 for D (5 bases). The germline gives CDR1 ENHRY, CDR2 SYGVKD. Trimming removed 3 bases from V and 5 bases from J, with 18 bases in between. The CDR3 covers 16 residues. The CDR3 nucleotides read TGTGCCATCAGTGACCCGGCCGGGGTATGGGGAGATACGCAGTATTTT. It is translated as CAISDPAGVWGDTQYF.

In regard to this clonotype: This may stem from a read error, because a much larger clone lies one nucleotide away. The chain joins TRBV20-1 to TRBJ1-2; a weak D match, TRBD1 (5 bases). Germline V gene data show CDR1 as DFQATT and CDR2 as SNEGSKA (reference sequence). CDR3 size: 14 residues. CDR3 protein: CSARRTSGNYVYTF. CDR3 coding DNA: TGCAGTGCTAGGAGGACATCAGGGAACTATGTCTACACCTTC.

This clonotype was detected many times. J is TRBJ2-7 and V is TRBV19, with 7 bases matching TRBD1. V trimming: 9 bases; J trimming: 2 bases; junction bases outside the gene matches: 13. This CDR3 region has 15 residues. The germline CDR1 and CDR2 sequences are LNHDA and SQIVND (reference sequence). The CDR3 coding sequence is TGTGCCAGGTCGGGACAGCGAAAGAAGACCTACGAGCAGTACTTC. This encodes CARSGQRKKTYEQYF.

The V and J genes are TRBV5-1 and TRBJ2-1; 9 bases agree with TRBD1. Losses at the gene ends were 5 bases for V and 2 bases for J; bases not matched to a gene: 8. Germline V CDR1 and CDR2: SGHRS, YFSETQ. The CDR3 totals 16 residues. As DNA, the CDR3 is TGCGCCAGCAGTGTCCACGGGACAGGGACCTACAATGAGCAGTTCTTC. Residues: CASSVHGTGTYNEQFF.

This clonotype was recorded only once. The chain has TRBV20-1 and TRBJ1-2; D not certain. CDR1 DFQATT and CDR2 SNEGSKA come from the germline V gene (reference sequence). V gave up 1 base and J gave up 3 bases, with 9 bases separating them. The length of the CDR3 is 13 residues. CDR3 DNA: TGCAGTGCTAGAGGCAGGATTCACTATGGCTACACCTTC. It is translated as CSARGRIHYGYTF.